A selection of T cell receptor beta chains follows, all from one sample in a study of human T cells and chemical hapten exposure. TCRdb re-called the RACE reads through MiXCR, storing one row per CDR3 protein. The sample lists about 90,000 distinct CDR3 sequences, roughly a tenth occurring once. This specimen consisted of whole blood, obtained in connection with sensitization to the hapten diphenylcyclopropenone (DPC). The source of these receptors is a woman aged 25 to 45 with alopecia areata. Some clones in this sample may be carry-over from other donors' samples. Each CDR3 is given with its conserved first and last residue. Fields, in order: J gene, D gene, clone size, V gene, CDR3 length, CDR3 DNA, CDR3 protein. A D gene is named only where the DNA matches it firmly. Not all rows give a size; the values are once, few, many and, for expanded clones, a class.

j_call: TRBJ2-2; d_call: .; clone_size: few; v_call: TRBV7-2; cdr3_length: 16; cdr3_nt: TGTGCCAGCAGCCCCGGGGTAGCGGTTACCACCGGGGAGCTGTTTTTT; cdr3_aa: CASSPGVAVTTGELFF
j_call: TRBJ2-1; d_call: .; clone_size: .; v_call: TRBV5-1; cdr3_length: 13; cdr3_nt: TGCGCCAGCAGCTTGGCGGACTACAATGAGCAGTTCTTC; cdr3_aa: CASSLADYNEQFF
j_call: TRBJ2-5; d_call: TRBD2; clone_size: many; v_call: TRBV10-1; cdr3_length: 16; cdr3_nt: TGCGCCAGCTCCCCCGGGACTAGCGGGGGAGGAGAGACCCAGTACTTC; cdr3_aa: CASSPGTSGGGETQYF
j_call: TRBJ2-3; d_call: TRBD2; clone_size: .; v_call: TRBV28; cdr3_length: 15; cdr3_nt: TGTGCCAGCAGTAATAGCGGGAGGGCCGCAGATACGCAGTATTTT; cdr3_aa: CASSNSGRAADTQYF
j_call: TRBJ1-1; d_call: TRBD1; clone_size: many; v_call: TRBV20-1; cdr3_length: 12; cdr3_nt: TGCAGTGCCCGGGACAGGGAGACTGAAGCTTTCTTT; cdr3_aa: CSARDRETEAFF
j_call: TRBJ1-6; d_call: .; clone_size: many; v_call: TRBV20-1; cdr3_length: 13; cdr3_nt: TGCAGTGCCCCGCCTGGGAATAATTCACCCCTCCACTTT; cdr3_aa: CSAPPGNNSPLHF
j_call: TRBJ2-2; d_call: TRBD1; clone_size: many; v_call: TRBV6-5; cdr3_length: 15; cdr3_nt: TGTGCCAGCAGTTACTTTCGACAGGGTATCGGGGAGCTGTTTTTT; cdr3_aa: CASSYFRQGIGELFF
j_call: TRBJ1-4; d_call: .; clone_size: once; v_call: TRBV25-1; cdr3_length: 14; cdr3_nt: TGTGCCAGCGGTCGGGGCGGTCATAATGAAAAACTGTTTTTT; cdr3_aa: CASGRGGHNEKLFF
j_call: TRBJ1-5; d_call: .; clone_size: few; v_call: TRBV7-2; cdr3_length: 12; cdr3_nt: TGTGCCAGCAGCTTAGCTAATCAGCCCCAGCATTTT; cdr3_aa: CASSLANQPQHF
j_call: TRBJ2-2; d_call: .; clone_size: many; v_call: TRBV4-1; cdr3_length: 14; cdr3_nt: TGCGCCGTTTCGTGGACATCGAACACCGGGGAGCTGTTTTTT; cdr3_aa: CAVSWTSNTGELFF
j_call: TRBJ1-1; d_call: .; clone_size: .; v_call: TRBV7-3; cdr3_length: 13; cdr3_nt: TGTGCCAGCAGCTTAACGGGGGCCACTGAAGCTTTCTTT; cdr3_aa: CASSLTGATEAFF
j_call: TRBJ2-5; d_call: TRBD1; clone_size: .; v_call: TRBV28; cdr3_length: 14; cdr3_nt: TGTGCCAGCAGTTCAGGACAGGGCAAAGAGACCCAGTACTTC; cdr3_aa: CASSSGQGKETQYF
j_call: TRBJ2-3; d_call: .; clone_size: many; v_call: TRBV6-5; cdr3_length: 13; cdr3_nt: TGTGCCAGCAGTCTCCTCCTAGCAGATACGCAGTATTTT; cdr3_aa: CASSLLLADTQYF
j_call: TRBJ1-1; d_call: .; clone_size: many; v_call: TRBV29-1; cdr3_length: 10; cdr3_nt: TGCAGCGTCCAAAATGTCGAAGCTTTCTTT; cdr3_aa: CSVQNVEAFF